Shown below are 32 T cell receptor beta chains from a single sample sequenced in a study of T cell clonality in common variable immunodeficiency. TCRdb's table, derived via immunoSEQ multiplex PCR, lists solely in-frame clones and lacks some. Singletons are absent from the sample, which has 60,000 to 75,000 clones. The sample consisted of peripheral blood mononuclear cells. These receptors all stem from a person between 18 and 75 years old in good health.

This clone was recorded many times. Sequencing ends 3 residues short of the CDR3 end; the germline J gene provides the rest. The chain uses TRBV19 and TRBJ2-1, with 7 bases identical to TRBD2. The germline V gene encodes CDR1 LNHDA and CDR2 SQIVND (reference sequence). The CDR3 is 13 amino acids. V shed 5 bases and J 8 bases; nucleotides not matched to a gene: 6. The covered CDR3 bases are TGTGCCAGTAGTGTCCTAGCGGTCGATGAG. This gives the protein CASSVLAVDE. The whole CDR3 region reads CASSVLAVDEQFF.

This clone came up many times. The observed sequence ends 3 residues before the CDR3 terminus, with the missing tail filled in from the germline J gene. The chain combines TRBV11-2 with TRBJ2-5; 7 nucleotides line up with TRBD1. J lost 1 base, V lost 3 bases, and 5 bases had no gene match. CDR1 and CDR2 (germline): SGHAT, FQNNGV. CDR3 length: 15 amino acids. CDR3 sequence: CASSFDGTVQETQYF. The sequenced part of the CDR3 DNA is TGTGCCAGCAGCTTCGACGGGACAGTCCAAGAGACC.

In its sample, this clone was seen many times. The missing CDR3 end, 3 residues past where the read stops, is filled in from the germline J gene. This rearrangement joins TRBV20-1 to TRBJ2-7, with 7 nucleotides matching TRBD1. CDR3 length equals 13 residues. With 6 bases clipped from V and 2 bases from J, the junction kept 7 bases outside the gene matches. Germline-derived CDR1 and CDR2 are DFQATT and SNEGSKA (reference sequence). The DNA read from the CDR3 is TGCAGTGCCGCGAACAGGGGAACCTACGAG. Protein sequence: CSAANRGTYE. In full, the CDR3 reads CSAANRGTYEQYF.

This clone has at least ten counts. The sequence runs out 3 residues before the end of the CDR3; the remainder is reconstructed from the germline J gene. The chain uses TRBV20-1 and TRBJ2-5; D is undetermined. This CDR3 is 13 amino acids long. Trimming took 5 bases from V and 4 from J, leaving 14 bases between them. Per the germline V gene, CDR1 is DFQATT and CDR2 is SNEGSKA (reference sequence). The sequenced part of the CDR3 DNA is TGCAGTGCTCATGACCCAGCGCGAGAGACC. Residues: CSAHDPARET. The full-length CDR3 reads as CSAHDPARETQYF.

The table lists this clone with a few counts. The missing CDR3 end, 3 residues past where the read stops, is filled in from the germline J gene. The rearrangement links TRBV18 to TRBJ1-1; D is possibly TRBD1 (6 bases). Germline V gene sequence: CDR1 KGHSH, CDR2 LQKENI. This CDR3 has 16 residues. The CDR3 is CASSPIIGQPHNEAFF. The sequenced part of the CDR3 DNA is TGTGCCAGCTCACCCATTATTGGACAGCCCCACAATGAG. The variable domain in full, with the rest retrieved from reference TRBV18 and TRBJ1-1, is NAGVMQNPRHLVRRRGQEARLRCSPMKGHSHVYWYRQLPEEGLKFMVYLQKENIIDESGMPKERFSAEFPKEGPSILRIQQVVRGDSAAYFCASSPIIGQPHNEAFFGQGTRLTVV.

This clone was picked up many times. Germline and junction disagree at one end, which may indicate a read error. The missing CDR3 end, 3 residues past where the read stops, is filled in from the germline J gene. V is TRBV4-2 and J is TRBJ2-7; 9 nucleotides line up with TRBD1. The CDR3 loop spans 15 amino acids. CDR1 and CDR2 (germline): LGHNA, YNFKEQ. The sequenced CDR3 bases are TGCGCCAGCAGCCAACAACCGGGACAGGGTTACGAG. Its translation: CASSQQPGQGYE. The entire CDR3 protein reads CASSQQPGQGYEQYF.

This clone was counted at least ten times. The DNA ends 3 residues before the CDR3 does, and the rest of the CDR3 is filled in from the germline J gene. The V gene is TRBV30, the J gene TRBJ1-5, with a possible D match to TRBD1 (6 bases). This CDR3 has 14 amino acids. Trimming cost V 4 bases and J 6 bases, with 16 bases left between them. Per germline, CDR1 GTSNPN and CDR2 SVGIG (reference sequence). The CDR3: CAWTPGGGGQPQHF. The DNA read from the CDR3 is TGTGCCTGGACCCCAGGAGGGGGGGGTCAGCCC.

In this sample, this clone turned up many times. The read halts 3 residues ahead of the CDR3 end, with the missing end drawn from the germline J gene. The chain has TRBV2 and TRBJ2-1; the match to TRBD2 covers 14 bases. The V gene's germline CDR1 is SNHLY and CDR2 FYNNEI. V was clipped by 8 bases and J by 7 bases; unmatched bases: 10. This CDR3 has 16 residues. Partial CDR3 DNA: TGTGCCAGCGCGAGAGCCGGGACTAGCGGGAGAAATGAG. Translation: CASARAGTSGRNE. The full CDR3 is CASARAGTSGRNEQFF.

The sample holds many counts of this clone. The CDR3 end is not reached by the read, which stops 3 residues before it; the germline J gene fills it in. The J gene is TRBJ2-3, the V gene TRBV30, with 10 bases identical to TRBD2. The germline V gene encodes CDR1 GTSNPN and CDR2 SVGIG (reference sequence). V dropped 3 bases and J dropped 2; count of bases not matched to a gene: 2. This CDR3 contains 14 residues. The CDR3 DNA, read in part, is TGTGCCTGGAGGCTAGCGGGGGCCACAGATACG. Amino acids: CAWRLAGATDT. The whole CDR3 protein is CAWRLAGATDTQYF.

This clone was detected many times. The CDR3 end is not reached by the read, which stops 3 residues before it; the germline J gene fills it in. This sequence joins TRBV7-9 and TRBJ2-1, with D possibly being TRBD1 (6 bases). The CDR3 contains 15 residues. Germline lookup yields CDR1 SEHNR and CDR2 FQNEAQ (reference sequence). V lost 2 bases, J lost 2 bases, and 10 bases lay in between. The covered CDR3 bases are TGTGCCAGCAGCTTAATGGACAGTCCCTACAATGAG. Translating it yields CASSLMDSPYNE. The full CDR3 protein is CASSLMDSPYNEQFF.

This clone was seen at least ten times. The missing CDR3 end, 3 residues past where the read stops, is filled in from the germline J gene. The chain links TRBV19 to TRBJ1-5, with D hard to call. Trimming removed 5 bases from V and 3 bases from J, with 5 bases in between. The CDR3 runs 12 residues. CDR1 and CDR2 from the germline V gene are LNHDA and SQIVND (reference sequence). CDR3 sequence: CASSPFNQPQHF. Incomplete CDR3 DNA: TGTGCCAGTAGTCCCTTCAATCAGCCC.

This clone was picked up a small number of times. Read coverage stops 3 residues before the CDR3 terminus; the germline J gene supplies the remainder. The chain couples TRBV6-1 to TRBJ2-5, with 8 bases aligning to TRBD2. CDR3 length: 17 amino acids. Germline V gene sequence: CDR1 MNHNS, CDR2 SASEGT. The ends lost 1 base at V and 5 bases at J; junction bases unmatched: 12. The CDR3: CASSEELRGALRETQYF. The sequenced CDR3 bases are TGTGCCAGCAGTGAAGAGTTGCGGGGGGCTCTGAGGGAGACC.

At least ten counts were recorded for this clone. The missing CDR3 end, 3 residues past where the read stops, is filled in from the germline J gene. J is TRBJ2-2 and V is TRBV27; the D is unclear. Per germline, CDR1 MNHEY and CDR2 SMNVEV (reference sequence). The CDR3 loop spans 16 amino acids. The germline V and J ends were trimmed by 8 bases and 5 bases, with 21 bases remaining between them. Here the CDR3 reads CASGIEAGFGTGELFF. Incomplete CDR3 DNA: TGTGCCAGCGGTATCGAGGCCGGGTTTGGGACCGGGGAG.

At least ten counts were recorded for this clone. CDR3 DNA (partial): TGCGCCAGCAGCCACACGGCGGGAGGGACAGATACG. Its translation: CASSHTAGGTDT. The full CDR3 protein reads CASSHTAGGTDTQYF. This chain joins TRBV5-1 and TRBJ2-3; 9 nucleotides match TRBD2. Coverage ceases 3 residues before the CDR3 finishes, and the germline J gene fills in the end. The CDR3 consists of 15 residues. After removal of 4 bases from V and 3 bases from J, the junction contained 6 bases not matched to a gene. CDR1 is SGHRS, CDR2 YFSETQ, per germline.

This clone was recorded many times. The read gets to within 3 residues of the CDR3 end, and the germline J gene fills in the rest. This chain joins TRBV19 and TRBJ2-3; D is uncertain. V lost 3 bases and J 2 bases, leaving 6 bases between the germline ends. The CDR3 runs to 13 residues. Germline V lookup: CDR1 LNHDA, CDR2 SQIVND (reference sequence). The DNA read from the CDR3 is TGTGCCAGTAGTATTACAGCCACAGATACG. This gives the protein CASSITATDT. The entire CDR3 is CASSITATDTQYF.

This clone was counted ten times or more. From the germline J gene comes the end of the CDR3, since the read stops 3 residues before it. This rearrangement joins TRBV30 to TRBJ2-7, with 9 bases fitting TRBD1. Unmatched junction bases numbered 9, after V lost 2 bases and J lost 1 base. CDR1 and CDR2 from the germline V gene are GTSNPN and SVGIG (reference sequence). The CDR3 has 16 residues. CDR3 DNA (partial): TGTGCCTGGAGTTCATCCCCCGGGACAGGGTCCTACGAG. This gives the protein CAWSSSPGTGSYE. The complete CDR3 protein is CAWSSSPGTGSYEQYF.

This clone was detected ten times or more. The read ends 3 residues shy of where the CDR3 ends; the end is completed using the germline J gene. The genes are TRBV5-1 and TRBJ2-7; unclear D gene. V was trimmed by 2 bases and J by 1 base, leaving 7 bases between them. The germline CDR1 and CDR2 sequences are SGHRS and YFSETQ. This CDR3 has 13 residues. Partial CDR3 DNA: TGCGCCAGCAGCTTCGGTAGATCCTACGAG. It yields the protein CASSFGRSYE. Given in full, the CDR3 is CASSFGRSYEQYF.

In this sample, this clone turned up a few times. Read coverage stops 3 residues before the CDR3 terminus; the germline J gene supplies the remainder. V and J are TRBV10-2 and TRBJ2-7, with TRBD1 as a possible D gene (5 bases). The CDR3 spans 13 residues. Trimming cost V 2 bases and J 2 bases, with 7 bases left between them. The germline CDR1 and CDR2 sequences are WSHSY and SAAADI. The DNA read from the CDR3 is TGCGCCAGCAGTGAGGGGGCCACCTACGAG. Translation gives CASSEGATYE. The entire CDR3 protein is CASSEGATYEQYF.

In its sample, this clone was seen many times. The read finishes 3 residues shy of the CDR3 end, and the germline J gene is used to complete it. The chain combines TRBV15 with TRBJ1-4, with TRBD1 matching over 7 bases. This CDR3 spans 16 amino acids. V shed 4 bases and J 4 bases; nucleotides not matched to a gene: 9. From germline, CDR1 is LNHNV and CDR2 YYDKDF (reference sequence). Partial CDR3 DNA: TGTGCCACCAGCAATTCCGGGACAGCCTATAATGAAAAA. Its protein product is CATSNSGTAYNEK. The whole CDR3 region reads CATSNSGTAYNEKLFF. Combining the CDR3 with reference TRBV15 and TRBJ1-4 gives the whole variable domain DAMVIQNPRYQVTQFGKPVTLSCSQTLNHNVMYWYQQKSSQAPKLLFHYYDKDFNNEADTPDNFQSRRPNTSFCFLDIRSPGLGDTAMYLCATSNSGTAYNEKLFFGSGTQLSVL.

The sample holds many counts of this clone. The CDR3 end is not reached by the read, which stops 3 residues before it; the germline J gene fills it in. The J gene is TRBJ2-7, the V gene TRBV6-1, with TRBD1 matching 8 bases. V gave up 4 bases and J gave up 1 base; unmatched junction bases: 6. CDR1 MNHNS and CDR2 SASEGT come from the germline V gene. The CDR3 runs 15 residues. The CDR3 DNA, read in part, is TGTGCCAGCAGTGTCGACAGGGGAACATCCTACGAG. Protein sequence: CASSVDRGTSYE. The full CDR3 reads CASSVDRGTSYEQYF.

This clone was counted at least ten times. The read comes to an end 3 residues before the CDR3 does, leaving the germline J gene to fill in the end. The V gene is TRBV11-2, the J gene TRBJ2-3, with a weak D call TRBD1 (6 bases). The CDR3 has 13 residues. Per germline, CDR1 SGHAT and CDR2 FQNNGV. Trimming took off 5 bases at V and 3 bases at J, with 9 bases between the two ends. The CDR3 loop reads CASSPDRTDTQYF. The CDR3 bases that were read are TGTGCCAGCAGCCCCGACAGGACAGATACG. The full variable domain, its missing parts supplied by reference TRBV11-2 and TRBJ2-3, is EAGVAQSPRYKIIEKRQSVAFWCNPISGHATLYWYQQILGQGPKLLIQFQNNGVVDDSQLPKDRFSAERLKGVDSTLKIQPAKLEDSAVYLCASSPDRTDTQYFGPGTRLTVL.

This clone was seen at least ten times. The CDR3 is cut off 3 residues early in the read; its end comes from the germline J gene. This chain connects TRBV18 to TRBJ2-3, with D hard to call. Germline V gene lookup returns CDR1 KGHSH and CDR2 LQKENI. Between the trimmed V and J ends, which lost 5 bases and 2 bases, there was a span of 8 bases. CDR3 length: 13 residues. CDR3 sequence: CASSILATDTQYF. The DNA read from the CDR3 is TGTGCCAGCTCAATCCTGGCCACAGATACG.

This clone was seen repeatedly, ten times or more. The CDR3 is cut off 3 residues early in the read; its end comes from the germline J gene. This chain joins TRBV7-2 and TRBJ1-5; no reliable D call. Germline V gene lookup returns CDR1 SGHTA and CDR2 FQGNSA. The CDR3 totals 13 residues. V lost 5 bases and J lost 0, with 5 bases in between. The sequenced CDR3 bases are TGTGCCAGCAGCCCAAATAGCAATCAGCCC. Protein: CASSPNSNQP. The complete CDR3 sequence is CASSPNSNQPQHF.

This clone was recorded many times. The read ends 3 residues early relative to the CDR3; the germline J gene fills the gap. The chain links TRBV6-1 to TRBJ1-5; D uncertain. The CDR3 is made up of 14 amino acids. Germline values: CDR1 MNHNS, CDR2 SASEGT. The V end lost 3 bases, the J end lost 1 base, and 7 bases lay between the germline ends. CDR3 region: CASSEVRSNQPQHF. The CDR3 DNA, read in part, is TGTGCCAGCAGTGAGGTGAGGAGCAATCAGCCC.

This clone has a count of ten or more. This chain's CDR3 is CASSFLTNTGELFF. The covered CDR3 bases are TGTGCCAGCAGCTTCCTAACGAACACCGGGGAG. The gene calls are TRBV7-2 and TRBJ2-2; D uncertain. The read stops 3 residues short of the end of the CDR3; the missing end is completed from the germline J gene. The CDR3 is made up of 14 amino acids. Trimming left V 3 bases short and J 0 bases short, with 5 bases between. Germline CDR1 is SGHTA and CDR2 is FQGNSA. The whole variable domain, remainder taken from reference TRBV7-2 and TRBJ2-2, is GAGVSQSPSNKVTEKGKDVELRCDPISGHTALYWYRQSLGQGLEFLIYFQGNSAPDKSGLPSDRFSAERTGGSVSTLTIQRTQQEDSAVYLCASSFLTNTGELFFGEGSRLTVL.

Many counts were recorded for this clone. The CDR3 end falls 3 residues outside the read, so it is completed with the germline J gene. The V call is TRBV6-2 or TRBV6-3, the J call TRBJ1-3, with D possibly TRBD1 on 5 matching bases. V was cut by 8 bases and J by 0 bases, with 14 bases left in between. The CDR3 covers 15 residues. The germline V gene encodes CDR1 MNHEY and CDR2 SVGEGT. The CDR3 region is CASASGGSSGNTIYF. The part of the CDR3 DNA that was read is TGTGCCAGCGCAAGCGGGGGGAGCTCTGGAAACACC.

This clone appeared many times. The CDR3 end is not reached by the read, which stops 3 residues before it; the germline J gene fills it in. The chain uses TRBV7-9 and TRBJ2-7, with 10 bases lining up with TRBD1. Germline CDR1 SEHNR, CDR2 FQNEAQ (reference sequence). This CDR3 has 15 residues. The ends lost 1 base at V and 2 bases at J; junction bases unmatched: 2. CDR3 protein: CASSLVGTGAYEQYF. The covered CDR3 bases are TGTGCCAGCAGCTTAGTTGGGACAGGGGCCTACGAG.

In this sample, this clone turned up many times. The CDR3 is cut off 3 residues early in the read; its end comes from the germline J gene. V usage is TRBV6-4 and J usage is TRBJ2-5; 7 bases are a match to TRBD2. Germline CDR1 reads MRHNA; CDR2 reads SNTAGT. CDR3 length: 13 amino acids. J lost 6 bases, V lost 0 bases, and 1 base had no gene match. The DNA read from the CDR3 is TGTGCCAGCAGTGACTCAGCGGGAAAGACC. This translates into CASSDSAGKT. The full CDR3 reads CASSDSAGKTQYF.

This clone was found many times. The read stops 3 residues short of the end of the CDR3; the missing end is completed from the germline J gene. V gene TRBV6-2 or TRBV6-3 combines with J gene TRBJ2-1; D may be TRBD2 (6 bases). Germline CDR1 reads MNHEY; CDR2 reads SVGEGT. V was shortened by 6 bases and J by 0 bases, with 12 bases between the two germline ends. The length of the CDR3 is 15 residues. The chain's CDR3 is CASRRDSSSYNEQFF. The sequenced CDR3 bases are TGTGCCAGCAGGCGGGATTCCTCCTCCTACAATGAG.

Many counts were recorded for this clone. The read is 3 residues too short to cover the CDR3 end, so that end is filled in from the germline J gene. V is TRBV18 and J is TRBJ2-5; D not certain. The CDR3 is 15 amino acids. Trimming stripped 0 bases from V and 2 bases from J, with 10 bases between. The germline gives CDR1 KGHSH, CDR2 LQKENI. Partial CDR3 DNA: TGTGCCAGCTCACCACCGGTATCGGTACAAGAGACC. It is translated as CASSPPVSVQET. The entire CDR3 reads CASSPPVSVQETQYF. Filled out from reference TRBV18 and TRBJ2-5, the complete variable domain reads NAGVMQNPRHLVRRRGQEARLRCSPMKGHSHVYWYRQLPEEGLKFMVYLQKENIIDESGMPKERFSAEFPKEGPSILRIQQVVRGDSAAYFCASSPPVSVQETQYFGPGTRLLVL.

This clone appeared many times. With the read ending 3 residues before the CDR3 end, the germline J gene is used to fill in that end. The chain has TRBV10-3 and TRBJ2-2; tentative D call: TRBD1 (6 bases). The CDR3 has 16 residues. The germline V gene encodes CDR1 ENHRY and CDR2 SYGVKD. V shed 3 bases and J shed 7 bases, with 18 bases lying between them. Incomplete CDR3 DNA: TGTGCCATCAGTGACGGGCAGGGGTTTAACTTCGGGGAG. It encodes CAISDGQGFNFGE. The complete CDR3 reads CAISDGQGFNFGELFF.

This clone was seen repeatedly, ten times or more. The read is 3 residues too short to cover the CDR3 end, so that end is filled in from the germline J gene. J is TRBJ2-2 and V is TRBV7-9, with 7 bases identical to TRBD1. J was trimmed by 7 bases and V by 5 bases; bases with no gene match: 7. The CDR3 covers 14 residues. CDR1 SEHNR and CDR2 FQNEAQ come from the germline V gene (reference sequence). CDR3 DNA, as far as it was read: TGTGCCAGCAGCGGTTGGGACAGAGACGGGGAG. Its protein product is CASSGWDRDGE. The whole CDR3 protein reads CASSGWDRDGELFF.